A selection of T cell receptor beta chains follows, all from one sample in a study of blood T cell repertoires in COVID-19. Sequencing was performed with immunoSEQ multiplex PCR; in TCRdb, only in-frame clones are kept and a portion is missing. The data hold more than 85,000 clones, with 87% observed a single time. The material sequenced was peripheral blood. These receptors all come from a human donor in a cohort sampled during active COVID-19. Each CDR3 is given with its conserved first and last residue. D genes are given only for firm matches. Clone size, where shown, is once, few, many, or a class for clones that have expanded.

clone_size j_call d_call v_call cdr3_aa cdr3_nt
. TRBJ1-1 . TRBV27 CASSLKVGQGEKAFF TGTGCCAGCAGTTTAAAGGTCGGGCAGGGTGAGAAAGCTTTCTTT
. TRBJ1-6 . TRBV4-3 CASSQARDTRNSPLHF TGCGCCAGCAGCCAAGCCCGTGACACCCGTAATTCACCCCTCCACTTT
. TRBJ2-1 TRBD1 TRBV5-1 CASSLVGGQGPYNEQFF TGCGCCAGCAGCTTGGTAGGGGGACAGGGTCCGTACAATGAGCAGTTCTTC
. TRBJ1-2 TRBD1 TRBV29-1 CSVNRGGYGYTF TGCAGCGTAAACAGGGGAGGCTATGGCTACACCTTC
few TRBJ1-5 TRBD1 TRBV13 CASSPRGQPQHF TGTGCCAGCAGCCCCAGGGGGCAGCCCCAGCATTTT
. TRBJ1-2 TRBD1 TRBV25-1 CASSYPGTGTRGYTF TGTGCCAGCAGTTATCCCGGGACAGGCACGCGGGGCTACACCTTC
. TRBJ2-3 . TRBV6-5 CASSYEGVGTDTQYF TGTGCCAGCAGTTATGAGGGGGTGGGCACAGATACGCAGTATTTT
. TRBJ1-1 . TRBV3-1/TRBV3-2 CASSPGEREAFF TGTGCCAGCAGCCCGGGGGAACGGGAAGCTTTCTTT
. TRBJ1-2 . TRBV27 CASSFRSVGNRGYTF TGTGCCAGCAGTTTTCGCTCTGTGGGGAACAGGGGCTACACCTTC
. TRBJ1-5 . TRBV5-5 CASSLAGYSNQPQHF TGTGCCAGCAGCTTGGCGGGGTATAGCAATCAGCCCCAGCATTTT
. TRBJ2-3 TRBD1 TRBV5-1 CASSPRQGAEDTQYF TGCGCCAGCAGCCCAAGACAGGGGGCCGAAGATACGCAGTATTTT
. TRBJ2-3 TRBD1 TRBV4-3 CASSPDRGRKDTQYF TGCGCCAGCAGCCCGGACAGGGGGCGCAAAGATACGCAGTATTTT
. TRBJ1-3 . TRBV6-5 CASSYSYRSSGNTIYF TGTGCCAGCAGTTACTCGTACAGGTCCTCTGGAAACACCATATATTTT
. TRBJ2-1 . TRBV7-2 CASSLGYRRQGGNEQFF TGTGCCAGCAGCTTAGGATATAGGAGACAGGGAGGTAATGAGCAGTTCTTC
. TRBJ1-6 TRBD1 TRBV9 CASSVATGNNSPLHF TGTGCCAGCAGCGTAGCGACAGGGAATAATTCACCCCTCCACTTT
. TRBJ2-2 . TRBV5-6 CASSPAGGTGELFF TGTGCCAGCAGCCCGGCAGGGGGGACCGGGGAGCTGTTTTTT
. TRBJ1-4 TRBD1 TRBV10-2 CASSEVRRGREKLFF TGCGCCAGCAGTGAGGTCAGAAGGGGGCGGGAAAAACTGTTTTTT
. TRBJ2-1 . TRBV19 CASSRAGMYNEQFF TGTGCCAGTAGTAGGGCAGGGATGTACAATGAGCAGTTCTTC
. TRBJ1-4 . TRBV3-1/TRBV3-2 CASSQGRGGGEKLFF TGTGCCAGCAGCCAGGGGCGCGGGGGGGGTGAAAAACTGTTTTTT
. TRBJ2-3 . TRBV10-2 CASRGWSGSTDTQYF TGCGCCAGCAGGGGGTGGAGCGGAAGCACAGATACGCAGTATTTT
. TRBJ2-5 TRBD2 TRBV5-1 CASSLIPWGGQETQYF TGCGCCAGCAGCTTGATCCCCTGGGGGGGCCAAGAGACCCAGTACTTC
. TRBJ2-2 . TRBV5-1 CASSSPMSTGELFF TGCGCCAGCAGCTCTCCTATGAGCACCGGGGAGCTGTTTTTT
. TRBJ2-1 . TRBV6-2/TRBV6-3 CASSYIGPLGGNEQFF TGTGCCAGCAGTTACATCGGACCCCTCGGGGGCAATGAGCAGTTCTTC
. TRBJ1-2 TRBD1 TRBV19 CASSIAGTGEYGYTF TGTGCCAGTAGTATAGCCGGGACAGGGGAATATGGCTACACCTTC
. TRBJ1-2 . TRBV5-1 CASSLGKQNYGYTF TGCGCCAGCAGCTTGGGTAAACAAAACTATGGCTACACCTTC
. TRBJ2-3 . TRBV6-1 CASSEAHRRWSGDTQYF TGTGCCAGCAGTGAAGCTCACAGGCGCTGGTCGGGAGATACGCAGTATTTT
. TRBJ1-3 TRBD1 TRBV19 CASSNDRGPDSGNTIYF TGTGCCAGTTCGAACGACAGGGGGCCTGACTCTGGAAACACCATATATTTT
. TRBJ2-1 TRBD1 TRBV6-2/TRBV6-3 CASSYKDRANNEQFF TGTGCCAGCAGTTACAAGGACAGGGCAAACAATGAGCAGTTCTTC
. TRBJ2-2 . TRBV2 CASSGGELGELFF TGTGCCAGCAGTGGGGGCGAACTCGGGGAGCTGTTTTTT
. TRBJ1-4 . TRBV6-5 CASSYSGNEKLFF TGTGCCAGCAGTTATTCAGGAAATGAAAAACTGTTTTTT
. TRBJ1-5 . TRBV28 CASSLFPGDNQPQHF TGTGCCAGCAGTTTATTCCCGGGGGACAATCAGCCCCAGCATTTT
. TRBJ1-1 . TRBV15 CATSRDLSTGGMNTEAFF TGTGCCACCAGCAGAGATCTTTCGACAGGAGGTATGAACACTGAAGCTTTCTTT
few TRBJ1-5 . TRBV12-3/TRBV12-4 CASSLYLDSSQHF TGTGCCAGCAGCTTATATCTCGACAGTTCCCAGCATTTT
. TRBJ1-6 . TRBV7-9 CASSLDGSNSPLHF TGTGCCAGCAGCTTAGATGGCTCTAATTCACCCCTCCACTTT
. TRBJ1-1 . TRBV5-1 CASRLGPMNTEAFF TGCGCCAGCAGGCTGGGGCCAATGAACACTGAAGCTTTCTTT
. TRBJ1-4 . TRBV7-9 CASSWWGDNEKLFF TGTGCCAGCAGCTGGTGGGGAGATAATGAAAAACTGTTTTTT
once TRBJ2-7 . TRBV7-9 CASSHPSVTYEQYF TGTGCCAGCAGCCATCCTAGCGTGACCTACGAGCAGTACTTC
. TRBJ1-5 . TRBV27 CASSSDGISNQPQHF TGTGCCAGCAGTTCGGACGGGATCAGCAATCAGCCCCAGCATTTT
. TRBJ2-7 . TRBV9 CASSEPPGRRLYF TGTGCCAGCAGCGAACCACCAGGGCGGCGGTTATACTTC
. TRBJ2-1 TRBD1 TRBV6-6 CASAPGTGFYNEQFF TGTGCCAGTGCCCCCGGGACAGGGTTCTACAATGAGCAGTTCTTC
. TRBJ1-2 . TRBV29-1 CSVDSGGDDYGYTF TGCAGCGTTGACTCGGGGGGAGATGACTATGGCTACACCTTC
. TRBJ2-5 TRBD2 TRBV19 CASRASGSPPDQETQYF TGTGCCAGTAGGGCTAGCGGGTCACCACCGGACCAAGAGACCCAGTACTTC
once TRBJ1-2 TRBD1 TRBV6-1 CASSETNRGLYGYTF TGTGCCAGCAGTGAAACAAACAGGGGTTTATATGGCTACACCTTC
few TRBJ1-1 . TRBV29-1 CSVEGIRAPEAFF TGCAGCGTGGAGGGTATCCGGGCCCCTGAAGCTTTCTTT
few TRBJ2-1 . TRBV12-3/TRBV12-4 CASSLGVDEQFF TGTGCCAGCAGCTTAGGAGTTGATGAGCAGTTCTTC
. TRBJ1-2 . TRBV18 CASSPNSEGGYTF TGTGCCAGCTCACCAAACTCGGAGGGTGGCTACACCTTC
once TRBJ2-1 TRBD2 TRBV6-5 CASSFSGGSVHEQFF TGTGCCAGCAGTTTTAGCGGGGGGTCCGTTCATGAGCAGTTCTTC
. TRBJ1-1 . TRBV7-9 CASSLTRVNTEAFF TGTGCCAGCAGCTTAACCAGGGTGAACACTGAAGCTTTCTTT
. TRBJ1-1 . TRBV3-1/TRBV3-2 CASSPLYRVEAFF TGTGCCAGCAGCCCCCTTTACAGGGTTGAAGCTTTCTTT
. TRBJ2-1 . TRBV7-3 CASSFTGHEQFF TGTGCCAGCAGCTTTACCGGTCACGAGCAGTTCTTC
. TRBJ1-6 . TRBV6-2/TRBV6-3 CASSYSEGLYSPLHF TGTGCCAGCAGTTACTCCGAGGGTTTGTATTCACCCCTCCACTTT
. TRBJ1-5 TRBD1 TRBV19 CASRTGDQPQHF TGTGCCAGTAGGACAGGGGATCAGCCCCAGCATTTT
. TRBJ2-1 TRBD2 TRBV10-3 CAISSGTSGYNEQFF TGTGCCATCAGCTCCGGGACTAGCGGGTACAATGAGCAGTTCTTC
. TRBJ1-4 TRBD1 TRBV5-1 CASSLGTGGREKLFF TGCGCCAGCAGCTTGGGGACAGGGGGCCGCGAAAAACTGTTTTTT